This T cell receptor (beta chain) originates from a study of cytomegalovirus exposure and HLA in healthy donors. The study ran its PCR with 60 Vbeta and 13 Jbeta primers. Only in-frame clones appear in the TCRdb table, and some are missing; sequencing was by immunoSEQ multiplex PCR. The table shows 280,000 or so clones, with about 90% occurring only once. General study points: Per a prior analysis, the majority of TCR beta V segments were productive roughly 90% or roughly 30% of the time. Listed as cytomegalovirus-associated were 150 to 200 TCR beta chains. TCR beta sequences reportedly predicted the HLA-A and HLA-B alleles of most subjects accurately.

Comment on this clone: As yet, its antigen is unknown.

Deletions cut 7 bases from V and 11 bases from J, with 14 bases between. Germline V gene data show CDR1 as SNHLY and CDR2 as FYNNEI. The CDR3 sequence is 11 residues long. Whereas donors were nominally healthy upon sampling, unrecorded immune exposures were probable. This clonotype originated in a woman in her late teens or twenties in good health and CMV-seronegative. The V gene is TRBV2, the J gene TRBJ1-1; possible D gene TRBD1, 5 bases. The specimen sequenced was PBMCs. The CDR3 loop reads CASKEGHWAFF. The DNA of the CDR3 is TGTGCCAGCAAGGAGGGGCATTGGGCTTTCTTT. Variable domain in full (rest from reference TRBV2 and TRBJ1-1): EPEVTQTPSHQVTQMGQEVILRCVPISNHLYFYWYRQILGQKVEFLVSFYNNEISEKSEIFDDQFSVERPDGSNFTLKIRSTKLEDSAMYFCASKEGHWAFFGQGTRLTVV.